This TCR beta chain was captured by sequencing in a study of shared clonotypes between healthy human individuals. Overall study findings and caveats: Clonotype sharing across donors was expected to vary with sequencing depth.

A note on this clone: Its specificity is unknown.

V lost 6 bases and J lost 4; bases outside the gene matches: 2. Germline loops: CDR1 LNHDA, CDR2 SQIVND (reference sequence). CDR3 length: 15 residues. Here immunoSEQ multiplex PCR was the method, and the copy in TCRdb shows in-frame clones only, minus some. The sample lists under 200,000 clones, 80% to 95% occurring once. The source is a woman in her thirties in good health. Sequenced: naive CD4+ T cells sorted from blood. Subset given: CD45RA+ positively selected. The V call is TRBV19, the J call TRBJ2-3; 15 positions match TRBD2. In nucleotides, the CDR3 is TGTGCCAGTAGATGGACTAGCGGGAGGGCAGATACGCAGTATTTT. Translating gives CASRWTSGRADTQYF.